Following are 7 T cell receptor beta chains from one sample sequenced in a study of T-cell memory formation after mild COVID-19. TCRdb called the 5' RACE reads again in MiXCR, with one record for every CDR3 protein. The sample shows approximately 240,000 distinct CDR3 sequences, 15% to 20% of them seen only once. Specimen: PBMCs or a T cell subset sorted from them (not recorded which). The receptors derive from a young man who had mild COVID-19 (a few samples of this study predate the infection). Cell type and time point are not known.

In its sample, this clonotype was seen once. The CDR3 coding sequence is TGTGCCAGCAGCTCCTCGACCGCCGGGACAGGGGCAGATACGCAGTATTTT. Translated: CASSSSTAGTGADTQYF. This chain joins TRBV7-9 and TRBJ2-3; TRBD1 matches at 10 bases. The ends lost 4 bases at V and 4 bases at J; junction bases unmatched: 11. The CDR3 has 17 amino acids. Germline V gene lookup returns CDR1 SEHNR and CDR2 FQNEAQ (reference sequence). Looking up the rest from reference TRBV7-9 and TRBJ2-3 gives the full variable domain: DTGVSQNPRHKITKRGQNVTFRCDPISEHNRLYWYRQTLGQGPEFLTYFQNEAQLEKSRLLSDRFSAERPKGSFSTLEIQRTEQGDSAMYLCASSSSTAGTGADTQYFGPGTRLTVL.

V gene TRBV12-5 combines with J gene TRBJ1-2, with unresolved D. Trimming removed 4 bases from V and 8 bases from J, with 20 bases in between. Germline V gene sequence: CDR1 LGHNT, CDR2 FRNRAP. The CDR3 has 15 residues. Here the CDR3 DNA reads TGTGCTAGTGGTTCCGCCCGTCTGCCGTGGTTGGGCTACACCTTC. The encoded protein is CASGSARLPWLGYTF.

J is TRBJ2-3 and V is TRBV7-2; a weak D match, TRBD2 (7 bases). V lost 5 bases to trimming and J lost 0 bases, with 21 bases between them. Germline lookup yields CDR1 SGHTA and CDR2 FQGNSA. This CDR3 has 18 amino acids. CDR3: CASSQNGGGVLSTDTQYF. Written as DNA, the CDR3 is TGTGCCAGCAGCCAGAACGGCGGGGGCGTACTTAGCACAGATACGCAGTATTTT.

The chain uses TRBV10-3 and TRBJ2-3; TRBD2 might be the D (5 bases). The CDR3 extends over 17 amino acids. Germline loops: CDR1 ENHRY, CDR2 SYGVKD. Trimming stripped 3 bases from V and 3 bases from J, with 19 bases between. As DNA, the CDR3 is TGTGCCATCAGTGACCTCTCAGGCGGGCGGAGTACAGATACGCAGTATTTT. It codes for CAISDLSGGRSTDTQYF.

The chain is built from TRBV5-1 and TRBJ2-5; TRBD2 agrees at 8 bases. The CDR3 loop spans 14 amino acids. Germline V gene data show CDR1 as SGHRS and CDR2 as YFSETQ. Trimming at V came to 4 bases and at J to 3 bases, leaving 5 bases not matched to a gene. CDR3 in DNA: TGCGCCAGCAGCCGTGGACTAGCTAAAGAGACCCAGTACTTC. This encodes CASSRGLAKETQYF. The full variable domain, its missing parts supplied by reference TRBV5-1 and TRBJ2-5, is KAGVTQTPRYLIKTRGQQVTLSCSPISGHRSVSWYQQTPGQGLQFLFEYFSETQRNKGNFPGRFSGRQFSNSRSEMNVSTLELGDSALYLCASSRGLAKETQYFGPGTRLLVL.

This chain joins TRBV6-2 or TRBV6-3 and TRBJ2-5; 7 positions match TRBD1. The V and J ends lost 4 bases and 6 bases, in that order; junction bases with no gene match: 5. Germline V gives CDR1 MNHEY, CDR2 SVGEGT. CDR3 length: 13 residues. CDR3 residues: CASSLDRLKTQYF. The CDR3 DNA follows: TGTGCCAGCAGTTTGGACAGGCTGAAGACCCAGTACTTC.

This clonotype has ten or more counts. This chain joins TRBV5-1 and TRBJ1-1, with a possible D match to TRBD1 (6 bases). Germline loops: CDR1 SGHRS, CDR2 YFSETQ. V dropped 1 base and J dropped 3 bases, with 10 bases sitting between them. The CDR3 length is 14 residues. The CDR3: CASSLRTVHTEAFF. CDR3 in DNA: TGCGCCAGCAGCTTGAGGACAGTCCACACTGAAGCTTTCTTT.